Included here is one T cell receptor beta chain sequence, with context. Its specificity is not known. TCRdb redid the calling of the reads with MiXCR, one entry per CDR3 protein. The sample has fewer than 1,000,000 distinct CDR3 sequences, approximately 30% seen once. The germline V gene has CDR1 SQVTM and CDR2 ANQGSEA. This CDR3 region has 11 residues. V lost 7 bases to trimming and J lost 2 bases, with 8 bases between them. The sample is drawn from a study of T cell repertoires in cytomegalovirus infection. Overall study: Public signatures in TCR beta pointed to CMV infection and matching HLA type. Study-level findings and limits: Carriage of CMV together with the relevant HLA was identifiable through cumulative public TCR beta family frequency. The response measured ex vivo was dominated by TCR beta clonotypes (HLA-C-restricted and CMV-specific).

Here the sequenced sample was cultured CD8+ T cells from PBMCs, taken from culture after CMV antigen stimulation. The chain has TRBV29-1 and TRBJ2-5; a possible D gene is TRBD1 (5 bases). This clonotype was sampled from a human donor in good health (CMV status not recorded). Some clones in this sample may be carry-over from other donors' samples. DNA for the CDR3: TGCAGCGGGGGCAGGCAAGAGACCCAGTACTTC. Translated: CSGGRQETQYF.